A selection of T cell receptor beta chains follows, all from one sample in a study of T cells after yellow fever vaccination. One entry per CDR3 protein, called by TCRdb with MiXCR from the 5' RACE reads. The sample lists about 63,000 distinct CDR3 sequences, 6% to 7.5% occurring once. The input for sequencing was CD8+ T cells sorted from PBMCs, taken 15 days after the yellow fever booster vaccination. The source of these receptors is a man under 40 who received the YFV17D yellow fever vaccine. The CDR3 runs from the conserved cysteine through the conserved F or W. Each record gives: V gene, D gene, J gene, clone size, CDR3 protein, CDR3 DNA. A D gene is named only where the DNA matches it firmly. The listing skips clone size in some rows; elsewhere it reads once, few, many or a size class.

TRBV12-3/TRBV12-4	TRBD1	TRBJ2-1	many	CASSSGTGQDEQFF	TGTGCCAGCAGCTCCGGGACAGGGCAGGATGAGCAGTTCTTC
TRBV6-2/TRBV6-3	TRBD2	TRBJ2-1	-	CASSSDLAGVGSSYNEHFF	TGTGCCAGCAGTTCTGATCTAGCGGGAGTTGGGAGCTCCTACAATGAGCATTTCTTC
TRBV14	-	TRBJ2-1	many	CASSQVNSDNEQFF	TGTGCCAGCAGCCAAGTGAACAGCGACAATGAGCAGTTCTTC
TRBV30	-	TRBJ2-1	many	CAWSVRRGQYNEQFF	TGTGCCTGGAGTGTCAGAAGGGGCCAATACAATGAGCAGTTCTTC
TRBV27	-	TRBJ2-1	many	CASSLSLARRDEQFF	TGTGCCAGCAGTTTATCGCTGGCGCGGCGCGATGAGCAGTTCTTC
TRBV5-5	-	TRBJ2-7	few	CASRTGVQFHEQYF	TGTGCCAGCAGGACGGGCGTACAATTCCACGAGCAGTACTTC
TRBV7-9	-	TRBJ2-2	many	CASSHTGELFF	TGTGCCAGCAGCCACACCGGGGAGCTGTTTTTT
TRBV6-5	TRBD1	TRBJ2-7	many	CASSQGVGAYEQYF	TGTGCCAGCAGTCAGGGGGTTGGGGCCTACGAGCAGTACTTC
TRBV4-2	TRBD2	TRBJ2-7	many	CASSHETSASYEQYF	TGTGCCAGCAGCCACGAAACTAGCGCTTCTTACGAGCAGTACTTC
TRBV4-3	TRBD1	TRBJ2-3	many	CASSPGQGSTDTQYF	TGCGCCAGCAGCCCGGGACAGGGAAGTACAGATACGCAGTATTTT
TRBV30	-	TRBJ2-6	-	CAWSVGQAWGSGANVLTF	TGTGCCTGGAGTGTGGGGCAGGCCTGGGGCTCTGGGGCCAACGTCCTGACTTTC
TRBV5-5	-	TRBJ2-7	many	CASSAPAEPSYEQYF	TGTGCCAGCAGCGCACCAGCGGAACCTTCCTACGAGCAGTACTTC
TRBV19	-	TRBJ2-1	many	CASGARYNEQFF	TGTGCCAGTGGGGCGCGATACAATGAGCAGTTCTTC
TRBV6-5	-	TRBJ1-1	many	CASSYDWGEDTEAFF	TGTGCCAGCAGTTACGATTGGGGGGAGGACACTGAAGCTTTCTTT
TRBV14	-	TRBJ2-3	many	CASSQAGPQPFF	TGTGCCAGCAGCCAAGCGGGACCGCAACCTTTTTTT
TRBV20-1	-	TRBJ2-5	many	CSRAGSYQETQYF	TGCAGCCGGGCAGGGTCCTACCAAGAGACCCAGTACTTC
TRBV12-3/TRBV12-4	TRBD2	TRBJ2-1	many	CASSPGLAGGLNEQFF	TGTGCCAGCAGTCCTGGACTAGCGGGGGGTCTCAATGAGCAGTTCTTC
TRBV28	-	TRBJ2-7	many	CASSMVGAREQYF	TGTGCCAGCAGTATGGTCGGAGCCCGCGAGCAGTACTTC
TRBV4-3	-	TRBJ1-1	many	CASSHQQGVNTEAFF	TGCGCCAGCAGCCATCAGCAGGGAGTGAACACTGAAGCTTTCTTT
TRBV2	-	TRBJ2-1	many	CASAGPAWTKFF	TGTGCCAGCGCTGGCCCAGCGTGGACAAAATTCTTC
TRBV28	TRBD2	TRBJ2-7	many	CASSLLFEGGPGEQYF	TGTGCCAGCAGTCTCCTTTTCGAGGGAGGGCCGGGGGAGCAGTACTTC
TRBV10-3	-	TRBJ2-1	many	CAISEGQDYNEQFF	TGTGCCATCAGTGAGGGACAAGACTACAATGAGCAGTTCTTC
TRBV20-1	-	TRBJ2-3	many	CSPPPGPRDTQYF	TGCAGTCCACCTCCGGGACCCAGAGATACGCAGTATTTT
TRBV11-2	-	TRBJ2-2	many	CASSGFRAAGELFF	TGTGCCAGCTCTGGGTTTCGGGCCGCCGGGGAGCTGTTTTTT
TRBV19	-	TRBJ1-1	many	CASSIGVTEAFF	TGTGCCAGTAGTATTGGGGTCACTGAAGCTTTCTTT
TRBV7-2	TRBD1	TRBJ2-1	many	CASSPTQGFFYNEQFF	TGTGCCAGCAGCCCAACACAGGGGTTCTTCTACAATGAGCAGTTCTTC
TRBV2	TRBD2	TRBJ2-5	many	CASSTIGAGGGETQYF	TGTGCCAGCAGTACCATAGGGGCGGGAGGAGGTGAGACCCAGTACTTC
TRBV20-1	-	TRBJ1-1	many	CSARPRGGNTEAFF	TGCAGTGCTAGGCCCAGGGGAGGGAACACTGAAGCTTTCTTT
TRBV6-9	-	TRBJ2-1	many	CASSYCGRDNEQFF	TGTGCCAGCAGTTATTGTGGACGTGACAATGAGCAGTTCTTC
TRBV4-2	-	TRBJ2-7	many	CASSQEEGGAAYEQYF	TGTGCCAGCAGCCAGGAGGAAGGGGGGGCGGCCTACGAGCAGTACTTC
TRBV2	TRBD1	TRBJ2-2	many	CASQMSTGITGELFF	TGTGCCAGCCAGATGTCGACAGGGATCACCGGGGAGCTGTTTTTT
TRBV29-1	-	TRBJ2-1	many	CSVGLTPSEQFF	TGCAGCGTTGGACTAACTCCCAGTGAGCAGTTCTTC
TRBV10-2	-	TRBJ1-1	many	CASSAGVTEAFF	TGCGCCAGCAGTGCTGGGGTTACTGAAGCTTTCTTT
TRBV6-1	-	TRBJ1-3	many	CASTPLGFSGNTIYF	TGTGCCAGCACCCCCCTTGGATTCTCTGGAAACACCATATATTTT
TRBV29-1	-	TRBJ2-2	few	CSADGPSGELFF	TGCAGCGCCGACGGGCCCTCCGGGGAGCTGTTTTTT
TRBV12-3/TRBV12-4	-	TRBJ1-3	many	CASRSDSPSGNTIYF	TGTGCCAGCAGGTCCGACAGTCCCTCTGGAAACACCATATATTTT
TRBV27	-	TRBJ2-2	many	CASSPTPYTGELFF	TGTGCCAGCAGTCCCACCCCATACACCGGGGAGCTGTTTTTT
TRBV5-4	-	TRBJ2-1	many	CASSLWGSSYNEQFF	TGTGCCAGCAGCTTGTGGGGGAGCTCCTACAATGAGCAGTTCTTC
TRBV10-3	TRBD1	TRBJ2-7	few	CAISGGTGVTYEQYF	TGTGCCATCAGTGGCGGGACAGGGGTTACCTACGAGCAGTACTTC
TRBV20-1	TRBD2	TRBJ2-3	once	CCAPELLAGDVDTQYF	TGCTGTGCCCCCGAGTTACTAGCGGGGGATGTAGATACGCAGTATTTT
TRBV20-1	-	TRBJ2-1	many	CSGQVYNEQFF	TGCAGTGGACAGGTGTACAATGAGCAGTTCTTC
TRBV25-1	-	TRBJ2-7	many	CASTDSHRYEQYF	TGTGCCAGCACAGACTCCCACCGCTACGAGCAGTACTTC